The T cell receptor beta chain under discussion was sequenced for a study of T cell repertoires in cytomegalovirus infection (dated by TCRdb to the late 2010s). Context from the whole study: Peptide stimulations targeted recently identified HLA-C-restricted CMV epitopes, whose presentation resists viral immunomodulation, together with well-studied HLA-B-restricted epitopes. Donor HLA type was relevant to the analysis, as public TCR beta signatures indicated carriage of CMV infection together with the matching HLA type.

The data were produced on an Illumina HiSeq 1500. TCRdb reprocessed the public reads (quality trimming at Q25 with fastp, clone calling with MiXCR) and kept in-frame beta chains. Here each entry gathers all rows of one CDR3 protein and keeps the most common genes and DNA. The sample data list approximately 1,000,000 distinct CDR3 sequences, and approximately 33% of these were observed just once. The top ten clones comprise around 15% of the sample. Notes on this clonotype: The target of this receptor is not known. No much larger clone exists at a distance of one base, and base qualities are not known.

Overall results and qualifications from the work: The ex vivo response was dominated by HLA-C-restricted CMV-specific TCR beta clonotypes, which also provided the single most frequent clonotype in two of eight donors. In both this cohort and an independent roughly 400-donor cohort, the cumulative frequency of public TCR beta family members distinguished carriers of CMV infection plus the relevant HLA type.

Via the germline V gene, CDR1 is MRHNA and CDR2 SNTAGT. V is shortened by 6 bases, J by 11 bases, and the region joining them spans 22 bases. The CDR3 spans 14 residues, from the cysteine through the phenylalanine. The sequence is cut down to CDR3 DNA, 42 bases in frame from base 1. This specimen's treatment or condition label, per the study, means: in vitro stimulation with specific CMV peptide epitopes to enrich CMV-specific T cells. The starting material was cultured CD8+ T cells from PBMCs, obtained from culture after CMV antigen stimulation. The rearrangement joined TRBV6-4 to TRBJ1-2, with no confidently assigned D gene. This clonotype was obtained from a human donor in good health (CMV status not recorded). Some clones in this sample may be carry-over from other donors' samples. CDR3 protein: CASSGSVGLPRYTF. The nucleotide sequence is given as TGTGCCAGCAGCGGCTCGGTGGGCCTGCCGAGGTACACCTTC.